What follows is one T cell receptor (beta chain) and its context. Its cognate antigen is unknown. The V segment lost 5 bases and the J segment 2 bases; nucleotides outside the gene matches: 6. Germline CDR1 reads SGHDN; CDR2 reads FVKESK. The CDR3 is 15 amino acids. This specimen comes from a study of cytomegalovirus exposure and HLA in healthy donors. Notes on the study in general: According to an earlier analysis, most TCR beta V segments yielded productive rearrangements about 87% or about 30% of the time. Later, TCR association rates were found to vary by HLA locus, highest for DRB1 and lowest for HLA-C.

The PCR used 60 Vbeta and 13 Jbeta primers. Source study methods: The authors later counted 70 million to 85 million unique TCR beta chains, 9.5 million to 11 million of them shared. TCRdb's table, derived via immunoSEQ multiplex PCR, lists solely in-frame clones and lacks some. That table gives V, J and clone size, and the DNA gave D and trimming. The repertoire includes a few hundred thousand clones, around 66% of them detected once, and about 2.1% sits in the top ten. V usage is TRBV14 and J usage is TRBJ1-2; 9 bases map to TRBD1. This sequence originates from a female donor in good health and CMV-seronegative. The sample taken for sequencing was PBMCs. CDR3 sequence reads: CASSNIQGANYGYTF. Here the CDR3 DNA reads TGTGCCAGCAGCAACATACAGGGGGCAAACTATGGCTACACCTTC.